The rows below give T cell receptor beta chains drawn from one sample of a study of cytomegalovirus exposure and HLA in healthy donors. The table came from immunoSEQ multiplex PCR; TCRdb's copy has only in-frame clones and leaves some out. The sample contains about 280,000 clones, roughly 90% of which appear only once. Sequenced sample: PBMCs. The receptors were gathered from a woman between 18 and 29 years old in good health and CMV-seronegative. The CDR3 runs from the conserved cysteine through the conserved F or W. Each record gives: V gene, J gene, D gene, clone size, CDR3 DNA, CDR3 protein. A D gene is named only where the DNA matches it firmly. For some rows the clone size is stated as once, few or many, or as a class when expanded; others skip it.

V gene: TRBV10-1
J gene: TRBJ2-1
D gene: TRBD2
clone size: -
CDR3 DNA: TGCGCCAGCAGCGGCACTAGCGGGAGGGTCGTTGGGCAGTTCTTC
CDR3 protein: CASSGTSGRVVGQFF

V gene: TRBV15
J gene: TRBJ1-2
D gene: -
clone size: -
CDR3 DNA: TGTGCCACCAGCAGAGGAACGCCCGGAGCACGAGGCTACACCTTC
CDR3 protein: CATSRGTPGARGYTF

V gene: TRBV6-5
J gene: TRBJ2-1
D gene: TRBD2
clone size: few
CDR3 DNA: TGTGCCAGCAGTTACGTGACTAGCGGGAGTGGTGAGCAGTTCTTC
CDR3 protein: CASSYVTSGSGEQFF

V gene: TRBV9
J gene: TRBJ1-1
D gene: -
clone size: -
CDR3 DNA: TGTGCCAGCAGCGTAGTTTTCAGCGACACTGAAGCTTTCTTT
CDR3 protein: CASSVVFSDTEAFF

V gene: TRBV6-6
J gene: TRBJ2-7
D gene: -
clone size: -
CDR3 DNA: TGTGCCAGCAGTTACTCGAAAGGGAGGTCCTACGAGCAGTACTTC
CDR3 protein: CASSYSKGRSYEQYF

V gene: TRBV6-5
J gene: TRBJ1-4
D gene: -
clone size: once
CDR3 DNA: TGTGCCAGCAGGAAACTACAGGGAACGAATGAAAAACTGTTTTTT
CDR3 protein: CASRKLQGTNEKLFF

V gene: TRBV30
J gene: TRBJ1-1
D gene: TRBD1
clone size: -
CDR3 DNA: TGTGCCTGCCAAAGACAGGGACCGAACACTGAAGCTTTCTTT
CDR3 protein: CACQRQGPNTEAFF

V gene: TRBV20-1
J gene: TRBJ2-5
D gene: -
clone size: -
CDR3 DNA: TGCAGTGCTAGCGTTCAAGAGACCCAGTACTTC
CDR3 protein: CSASVQETQYF

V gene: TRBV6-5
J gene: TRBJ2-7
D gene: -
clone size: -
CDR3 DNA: TGTGCCAGCAGTTACATACTTACTCCCTACGAGCAGTACTTC
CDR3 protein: CASSYILTPYEQYF

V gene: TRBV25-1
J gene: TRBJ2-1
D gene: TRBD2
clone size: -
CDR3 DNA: TGTGCCAGCCTAGGGGTAGCGGGCCGAAATGAGCAGTTCTTC
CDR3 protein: CASLGVAGRNEQFF

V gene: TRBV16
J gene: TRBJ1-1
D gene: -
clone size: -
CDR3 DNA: TGTGCCAGCAGCCATACAGGGAACACTGAAGCTTTCTTT
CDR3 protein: CASSHTGNTEAFF

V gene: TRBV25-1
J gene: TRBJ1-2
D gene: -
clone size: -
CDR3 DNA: TGTGCCAGCAGTGAATCGGCAGGGAACACCTATGGCTACACCTTC
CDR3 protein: CASSESAGNTYGYTF

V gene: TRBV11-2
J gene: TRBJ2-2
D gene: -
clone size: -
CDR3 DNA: TGTGCCAGCAGGGCGGGGCTCACCGGGGAGCTGTTTTTT
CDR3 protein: CASRAGLTGELFF

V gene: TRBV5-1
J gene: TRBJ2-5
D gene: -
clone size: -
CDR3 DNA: TGCGCCAGCAGCCTAATCGGGACACCGCGACAAGAGACCCAGTACTTC
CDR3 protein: CASSLIGTPRQETQYF

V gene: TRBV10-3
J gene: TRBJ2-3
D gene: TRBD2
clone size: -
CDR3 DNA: TGTGCCATCAGTGGGGAACCTATACTAGCGACCGAGCACACAGATACGCAGTATTTT
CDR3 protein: CAISGEPILATEHTDTQYF

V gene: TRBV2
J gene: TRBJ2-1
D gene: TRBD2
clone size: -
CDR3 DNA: TGTGCCAGCAACCTACTAGCGGGAGACAATGAGCAGTTCTTC
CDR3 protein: CASNLLAGDNEQFF

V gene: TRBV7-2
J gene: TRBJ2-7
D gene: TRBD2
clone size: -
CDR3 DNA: TGTGCCAGCAGCTTAGGGGTCCGGGGGGACGAGCAGTACTTC
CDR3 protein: CASSLGVRGDEQYF

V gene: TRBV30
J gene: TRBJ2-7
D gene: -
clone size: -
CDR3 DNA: TGTGCCTGGGGTGGGCGGTCCTACGAGCAGTACTTC
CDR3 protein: CAWGGRSYEQYF

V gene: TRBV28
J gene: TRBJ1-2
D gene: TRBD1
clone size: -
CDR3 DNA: TGTGCCAGCACTCTACTCTCACAGGGGGCGGCTGGCTACACCTTC
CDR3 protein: CASTLLSQGAAGYTF

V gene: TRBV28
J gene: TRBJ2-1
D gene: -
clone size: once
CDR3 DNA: TGTGCCAGCAGTCGAAGTACTAGCCCACCCTACAATGAGCAGTTCTTC
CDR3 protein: CASSRSTSPPYNEQFF

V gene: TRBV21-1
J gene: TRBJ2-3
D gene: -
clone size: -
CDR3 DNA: TGTGCCAGCAGCAAAGTCCCTCACTTCCTCGTCCTAGCGGCTAGCACAGATACGCAGTATTTT
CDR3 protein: CASSKVPHFLVLAASTDTQYF

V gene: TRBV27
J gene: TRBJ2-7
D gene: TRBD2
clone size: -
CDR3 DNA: TGTGCCAGCAGTTTTCTTAGCGGGAGTCGGGTCGAGCAGTACTTC
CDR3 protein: CASSFLSGSRVEQYF

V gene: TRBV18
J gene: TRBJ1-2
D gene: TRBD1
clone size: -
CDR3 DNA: TGTGCCAGCTCTGCAGGGACAGGCGGAGAGGGCTACACCTTC
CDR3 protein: CASSAGTGGEGYTF

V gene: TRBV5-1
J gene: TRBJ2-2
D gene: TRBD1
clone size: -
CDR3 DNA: TGCGCCAGCAGCTTGCCCGGGACAGGGGGCACCGGGGAGCTGTTTTTT
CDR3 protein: CASSLPGTGGTGELFF

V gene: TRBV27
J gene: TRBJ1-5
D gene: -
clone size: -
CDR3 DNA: TGTGCCAGCAGCCGGACTTGGGGTCAGCCCCAGCATTTT
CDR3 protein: CASSRTWGQPQHF

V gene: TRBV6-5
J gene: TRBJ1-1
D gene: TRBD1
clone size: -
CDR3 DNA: TGTGCCAGCAGTTATGAACAGGGGGCGAGGAACACTGAAGCTTTCTTT
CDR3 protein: CASSYEQGARNTEAFF

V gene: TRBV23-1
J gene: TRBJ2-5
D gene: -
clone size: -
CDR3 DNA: TGCGCCAGCAGTCAACAGGGCAGAGAAGAGACCCAGTACTTC
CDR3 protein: CASSQQGREETQYF

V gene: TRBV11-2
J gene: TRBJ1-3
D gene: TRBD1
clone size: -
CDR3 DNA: TGTGCCAGCAGGCGTACAGGGGGTCGGGGAAACACCATATATTTT
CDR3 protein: CASRRTGGRGNTIYF

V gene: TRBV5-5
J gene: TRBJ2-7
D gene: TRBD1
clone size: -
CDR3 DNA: TGTGCCAGCAGCTTCAATCCGACAGGGGGCTACGAGCAGTACTTC
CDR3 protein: CASSFNPTGGYEQYF

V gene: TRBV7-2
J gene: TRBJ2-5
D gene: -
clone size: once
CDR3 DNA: TGTGCCAGCAGCTTAGCGCGACAACGCCCAGAGACCCAGTACTTC
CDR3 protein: CASSLARQRPETQYF

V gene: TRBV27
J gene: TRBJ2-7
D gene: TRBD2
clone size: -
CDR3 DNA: TGTGCCAGCAGACCTTATAGCGGGAGGGGATACGAGCAGTACTTC
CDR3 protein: CASRPYSGRGYEQYF

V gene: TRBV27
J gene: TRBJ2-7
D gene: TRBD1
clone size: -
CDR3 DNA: TGTGCCAGCAGTTTATCAGGCCCGGGACAGGGGGCAGGCTACGAGCAGTACTTC
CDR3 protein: CASSLSGPGQGAGYEQYF

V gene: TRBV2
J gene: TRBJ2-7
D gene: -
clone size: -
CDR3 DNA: TGTGCCAGCAGCCCGGTTCTGAGGGCGACTGACTACGAGCAGTACTTC
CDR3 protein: CASSPVLRATDYEQYF

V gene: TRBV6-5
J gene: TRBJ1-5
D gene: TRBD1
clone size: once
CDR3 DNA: TGTGCCAGCAGTCCGGGACAGAAGAGCAATCAGCCCCAGCATTTT
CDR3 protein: CASSPGQKSNQPQHF

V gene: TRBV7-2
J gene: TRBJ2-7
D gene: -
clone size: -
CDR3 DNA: TGTGCCAGCAGCCCGGGGGAAACGGGCTCCTACGAGCAGTACTTC
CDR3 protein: CASSPGETGSYEQYF

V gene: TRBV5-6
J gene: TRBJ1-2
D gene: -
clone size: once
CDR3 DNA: TGTGCCAGCAGCTTGAAAGGCAGGGCGGGGTATGGCTACACCTTC
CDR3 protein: CASSLKGRAGYGYTF

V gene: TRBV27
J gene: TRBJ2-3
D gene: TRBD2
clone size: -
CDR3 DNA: TGTGCCAGCAGTTTAACAGGGACTAGCGGGAGAGCAGATACGCAGTATTTT
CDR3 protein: CASSLTGTSGRADTQYF

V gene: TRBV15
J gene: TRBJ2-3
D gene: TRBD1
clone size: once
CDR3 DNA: TGTGCCACCAGCAGAGAACTCGCGAACAGGGGGTTTGGCGATACGCAGTATTTT
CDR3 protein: CATSRELANRGFGDTQYF

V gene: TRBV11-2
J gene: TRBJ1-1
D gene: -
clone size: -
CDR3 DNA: TGTGCCAGCAGACAGGGTATCGGAGCTTTCTTT
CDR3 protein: CASRQGIGAFF

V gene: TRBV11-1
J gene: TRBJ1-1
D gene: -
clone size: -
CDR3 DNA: TGTGCCAGCAGCTTAACTGGGCCGCGAAACACTGAAGCTTTCTTT
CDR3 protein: CASSLTGPRNTEAFF

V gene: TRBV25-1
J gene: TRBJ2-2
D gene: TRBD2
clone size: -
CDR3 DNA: TGTGCCAGCAGTGAATATCGGACTAGCGGAACCACCGGGGAGCTGTTTTTT
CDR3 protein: CASSEYRTSGTTGELFF

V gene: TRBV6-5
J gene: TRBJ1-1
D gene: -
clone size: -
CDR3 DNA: TGTGCCAGCAGCCGACCCGGGATTTTGAACACTGAAGCTTTCTTT
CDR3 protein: CASSRPGILNTEAFF

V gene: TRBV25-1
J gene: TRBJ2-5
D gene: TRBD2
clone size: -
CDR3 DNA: TGTGCCAGCAGTGACCAGCGGGGGGGGGAGACCCAGTACTTC
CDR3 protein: CASSDQRGGETQYF

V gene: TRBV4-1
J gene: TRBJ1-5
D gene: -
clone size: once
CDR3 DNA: TGCGCCAGCAGCCAAGCGGGAGTTGGGGAACAGCCCCAGCATTTT
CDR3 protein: CASSQAGVGEQPQHF

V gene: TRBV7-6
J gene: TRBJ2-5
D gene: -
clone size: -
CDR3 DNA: TGTGCCAGCAGCTTCGCGGGAAGTCACGGAGAGACCCAGTACTTC
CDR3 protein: CASSFAGSHGETQYF